This entry lists 32 T cell receptor beta chains sequenced from one sample in a study of blood T cell repertoires in COVID-19. Sequencing used immunoSEQ multiplex PCR; TCRdb keeps in-frame clones, though not all of them. The sample lists roughly 84,000 clones, approximately 80% occurring once. The specimen was peripheral blood. These receptors were taken from a woman of 80 years or more with acute or convalescent COVID-19.

J is TRBJ1-5 and V is TRBV7-2; D remains ambiguous. CDR1 is SGHTA and CDR2 is FQGNSA in the germline V gene. Trimming left V 1 base short and J 4 bases short, with 5 bases between. The CDR3 covers 13 residues. CDR3 nucleotides: TGTGCCAGCAGCTTAGACAGAAATCAGCCCCAGCATTTT. Amino acids: CASSLDRNQPQHF.

The chain links TRBV6-5 to TRBJ1-2; D gene ambiguous. Germline CDR1 and CDR2: MNHEY and SVGAGI. The CDR3 totals 14 residues. V lost 5 bases and J 3 bases, leaving 13 bases between the germline ends. CDR3 bases: TGTGCCAGCAGTCTTTGGGCGGACTACTATGGCTACACCTTC. It specifies CASSLWADYYGYTF.

CDR3 in DNA: TGTGCCAGCAGTTTTTTCAAAGGCACAGGGGCCACTGAAGCTTTCTTT. It yields the protein CASSFFKGTGATEAFF. The V and J genes are TRBV27 and TRBJ1-1, with 7 bases fitting TRBD1. The CDR3 is 16 residues long. The germline gives CDR1 MNHEY, CDR2 SMNVEV (reference sequence). Losses at the gene ends were 3 bases for V and 4 bases for J; bases not matched to a gene: 11.

This chain connects TRBV6-2 or TRBV6-3 to TRBJ1-1, with D unresolved. Trimming stripped 4 bases from V and 11 bases from J, with 17 bases between. Germline values: CDR1 MNHEY, CDR2 SVGEGT. This CDR3 spans 13 amino acids. CDR3 sequence: CASSSPITESAFF. Written as DNA, the CDR3 is TGTGCCAGCAGTTCACCAATTACAGAGTCTGCTTTCTTT.

The rearrangement joins TRBV4-1 to TRBJ2-3; the match to TRBD2 covers 8 bases. The CDR3 totals 19 residues. Germline V CDR1 and CDR2: MGHRA, YSYEKL. J lost 1 base, V lost 1 base, and 13 bases had no gene match. In nucleotides, the CDR3 is TGCGCCAGCAGCCAAGTAAGTCGGGGGGGCCGTGGCGGCACAGATACGCAGTATTTT. This encodes CASSQVSRGGRGGTDTQYF.

J is TRBJ2-5 and V is TRBV15, with 8 bases lining up with TRBD2. CDR1 and CDR2 from the germline V gene are LNHNV and YYDKDF (reference sequence). The CDR3 sequence is 15 residues long. V lost 0 bases to trimming and J lost 5 bases; unmatched junction nucleotides: 5. CDR3 nucleotide sequence: TGTGCCACCAGCAGAGAAATCGGGGGGGTGGAGACCCAGTACTTC. Translating gives CATSREIGGVETQYF.

This clone was seen a single time. This chain uses TRBV3-1 (or the pseudogene TRBV3-2) with TRBJ2-1; 7 bases align to TRBD2. J gave up 9 bases and V 3 bases, and 11 bases lay outside the gene matches. From germline, CDR1 is LGHDT and CDR2 YNNKEL (reference sequence). The CDR3 is made up of 15 amino acids. The CDR3, as DNA: TGTGCCAGCAGCCAGGGGGGGGTGGAGGGCAGTGAGCAGTTCTTC. Protein product: CASSQGGVEGSEQFF.

This clone was seen only once. The chain carries TRBV9 and TRBJ2-1; 11 bases fit TRBD2. Germline lookup yields CDR1 SGDLS and CDR2 YYNGEE. The V and J ends lost 3 bases and 3 bases, in that order; junction bases with no gene match: 2. The CDR3 is 15 amino acids. Here the CDR3 reads CASSGGLAVYNEQFF. The CDR3 DNA reads TGTGCCAGCAGCGGGGGACTAGCGGTCTACAATGAGCAGTTCTTC.

The CDR3 bases are TGTGCCAGCAGTCCGGCCGGGAAGGAGAGCGAGCAGTACTTC. Protein product: CASSPAGKESEQYF. The V and J genes are TRBV27 and TRBJ2-7; TRBD2 is a possible D gene (5 bases). Germline V gene lookup returns CDR1 MNHEY and CDR2 SMNVEV (reference sequence). The CDR3 consists of 14 residues. Trimming pared 5 bases from V and 6 bases from J, leaving 17 bases between.

The chain has TRBV4-1 and TRBJ2-5; the match to TRBD2 covers 8 bases. This CDR3 is built from 17 residues. Germline CDR1 reads MGHRA; CDR2 reads YSYEKL. V gave up 3 bases and J gave up 0 bases; unmatched junction bases: 9. CDR3 sequence: CASSHPAVAGYQETQYF. CDR3 DNA sequence: TGCGCCAGCAGCCACCCGGCAGTAGCGGGGTACCAAGAGACCCAGTACTTC.

This clone appeared once. The gene calls are TRBV7-8 and TRBJ2-2; 8 bases fit TRBD1. With 4 bases clipped from V and 2 bases from J, the junction kept 6 bases outside the gene matches. This CDR3 has 16 amino acids. Germline CDR1 SGHVS, CDR2 FQNEAQ. The CDR3 DNA follows: TGTGCCAGCAGCTCGGGACAGGCCTTAAACACCGGGGAGCTGTTTTTT. It translates to CASSSGQALNTGELFF.

CDR3 in amino acids: CARGTSGVTPLGAQYF. The CDR3 nucleotides are TGTGCCAGGGGGACTAGCGGGGTCACCCCTCTAGGGGCGCAGTATTTT. The chain carries TRBV7-2 and TRBJ2-3; 13 bases align to TRBD2. The CDR3 consists of 16 residues. V was pared by 9 bases and J by 10 bases, with 16 bases of the junction left unmatched. Germline CDR1 is SGHTA and CDR2 is FQGNSA.

V is TRBV11-3 and J is TRBJ2-6; D perhaps matches TRBD1 (5 bases). V was trimmed by 4 bases and J by 0 bases, leaving 16 bases between them. CDR1 SGHNT and CDR2 YENEEA come from the germline V gene. This CDR3 contains 18 residues. The CDR3 sequence: CASSSGQKWSSGANVLTF. The CDR3 DNA follows: TGTGCCAGCAGCTCCGGACAAAAGTGGAGCTCTGGGGCCAACGTCCTGACTTTC.

This chain connects TRBV5-6 to TRBJ1-2, with 8 bases aligning to TRBD1. CDR3 length equals 14 residues. CDR1 and CDR2 from the germline V gene are SGHDT and YYEEEE. Germline trimming cut 0 bases from V and 7 bases from J; bases unmatched to any gene: 5. CDR3 DNA sequence: TGTGCCAGCAGCTTGGCCAGGGGGCTAGCTGGCTACACCTTC. Its translation is CASSLARGLAGYTF. The full variable domain, in which reference TRBV5-6 and TRBJ1-2 provide the parts outside the CDR3, is DAGVTQSPTHLIKTRGQQVTLRCSPKSGHDTVSWYQQALGQGPQFIFQYYEEEERQRGNFPDRFSGHQFPNYSSELNVNALLLGDSALYLCASSLARGLAGYTFGSGTRLTVV.

This rearrangement joins TRBV11-2 to TRBJ1-1; 7 bases match TRBD1. V trimming: 4 bases; J trimming: 5 bases; junction bases outside the gene matches: 4. Germline CDR1 is SGHAT and CDR2 is FQNNGV. This CDR3 is built from 13 residues. The CDR3 sequence: CASSSIQGTEAFF. As DNA, the CDR3 is TGTGCCAGCAGCTCTATACAGGGGACTGAAGCTTTCTTT.

This rearrangement joins TRBV19 to TRBJ1-2; unclear D gene. CDR1 and CDR2 (germline): LNHDA, SQIVND (reference sequence). The ends were cut back, 3 bases at V and 0 bases at J, with 11 bases in the middle. The CDR3 spans 15 residues. CDR3 DNA: TGTGCCAGTAGTATTATCGGGGAAGCTAACTATGGCTACACCTTC. Protein product: CASSIIGEANYGYTF.

This chain joins TRBV24-1 and TRBJ2-3; the D gene is possibly TRBD1 (5 bases). Looked up from germline, CDR1 is KGHDR and CDR2 is SFDVKD. Trimming took 3 bases from V and 0 from J, leaving 9 bases between them. This CDR3 comprises 15 residues. The CDR3 DNA is TGTGCCACCAGTGATGGACGGACAAGCACAGATACGCAGTATTTT. This gives the protein CATSDGRTSTDTQYF.

The CDR3 is CASRPGTSGGVHYEQYF. CDR3 nucleotide sequence: TGTGCCAGTAGACCCGGCACTAGCGGGGGTGTGCACTACGAGCAGTACTTC. This chain connects TRBV19 to TRBJ2-7; 11 positions agree with TRBD2. The J segment lost 3 bases and the V segment lost 6 bases, leaving 13 bases of the junction unmatched. This CDR3 spans 17 amino acids. Germline lookup yields CDR1 LNHDA and CDR2 SQIVND (reference sequence). The whole variable domain, filled in from reference TRBV19 and TRBJ2-7, reads DGGITQSPKYLFRKEGQNVTLSCEQNLNHDAMYWYRQDPGQGLRLIYYSQIVNDFQKGDIAEGYSVSREKKESFPLTVTSAQKNPTAFYLCASRPGTSGGVHYEQYFGPGTRLTVT.

The chain joins TRBV7-9 to TRBJ1-2, with TRBD1 matching over 8 bases. This CDR3 contains 14 residues. Germline V lookup: CDR1 SEHNR, CDR2 FQNEAQ (reference sequence). With 4 bases clipped from V and 8 bases from J, the junction kept 9 bases outside the gene matches. CDR3 sequence: CASSSDDRGYGYTF. The CDR3 DNA is TGTGCCAGCAGCTCCGATGACAGGGGCTACGGCTACACCTTC. Looking up the rest from reference TRBV7-9 and TRBJ1-2 gives the full variable domain: DTGVSQNPRHKITKRGQNVTFRCDPISEHNRLYWYRQTLGQGPEFLTYFQNEAQLEKSRLLSDRFSAERPKGSFSTLEIQRTEQGDSAMYLCASSSDDRGYGYTFGSGTRLTVV.

Concerning this clone itself: One end of the junction varies from germline; a read error may be responsible. The V gene is TRBV29-1, the J gene TRBJ1-2; D possibly corresponds to TRBD1 (6 bases). Germline V gene lookup returns CDR1 SQVTM and CDR2 ANQGSEA. This CDR3 has 11 residues. The CDR3 is CSVEPGQHSHF. For the CDR3, the DNA is TGCAGCGTTGAACCGGGACAACACTCACACTTC.

This CDR3 is CASGGGYTF. CDR3 DNA sequence: TGTGCCAGCGGCGGTGGCTACACCTTC. The chain uses TRBV6-6 and TRBJ1-2; D ambiguous. From germline, CDR1 is MNHNY and CDR2 SVGAGI (reference sequence). Trimming took 8 bases from V and 7 from J, leaving 5 bases between them. The length of the CDR3 is 9 residues.

The rearrangement uses TRBV28 and TRBJ1-3, with D unclear. The CDR3 spans 13 residues. Between the trimmed V and J ends, which lost 5 bases and 0 bases, there was a span of 5 bases. The germline CDR1 and CDR2 sequences are MDHEN and SYDVKM. The CDR3 region is CASSEASGNTIYF. The CDR3 DNA reads as TGTGCCAGCAGTGAAGCCTCTGGAAACACCATATATTTT.

This clone was counted only a few times. The rearrangement joins TRBV2 to TRBJ2-5, with 8 positions matching TRBD1. CDR1 SNHLY and CDR2 FYNNEI come from the germline V gene. With 0 bases clipped from V and 10 bases from J, the junction kept 4 bases outside the gene matches. This CDR3 has 13 amino acids. The CDR3 spells CASSEALDRVQYF. DNA of the CDR3: TGTGCCAGCAGTGAAGCGTTGGACAGGGTCCAGTACTTC. Supplemented by reference TRBV2 and TRBJ2-5, the full variable domain reads EPEVTQTPSHQVTQMGQEVILRCVPISNHLYFYWYRQILGQKVEFLVSFYNNEISEKSEIFDDQFSVERPDGSNFTLKIRSTKLEDSAMYFCASSEALDRVQYFGPGTRLLVL.

For this clone: One junction end does not reproduce the germline sequence, and a read error may be involved. The chain employs TRBV28 and TRBJ2-5; TRBD1 aligns across 8 bases. The CDR3 has 12 residues. CDR1 and CDR2 (germline): MDHEN, SYDVKM. In DNA form, the CDR3 reads TGTGCCAGCAGTTGGGGGGACAGGCCGTACAACTTC. Translation gives CASSWGDRPYNF.

The J gene is TRBJ1-6, the V gene TRBV13; a possible D gene is TRBD1 (6 bases). This CDR3 has 16 residues. Germline loops: CDR1 PRHDT, CDR2 FYEKMQ (reference sequence). Trimming shortened V by 2 bases and J by 5 bases, and 13 bases separated the two germline ends. In DNA form, the CDR3 reads TGTGCCAGCAGCTTACGAATTGACAGGAATAATTCACCCCTCCACTTT. Its protein is CASSLRIDRNNSPLHF.

This clone was observed a handful of times. V gene TRBV2 combines with J gene TRBJ2-1; 10 bases align to TRBD2. Germline lookup yields CDR1 SNHLY and CDR2 FYNNEI. Losses at the gene ends were 6 bases for V and 2 bases for J; bases not matched to a gene: 4. The length of the CDR3 is 15 residues. The CDR3 loop is CASRERGGTYNEQFF. The CDR3 DNA follows: TGTGCCAGCAGGGAGCGGGGGGGAACCTACAATGAGCAGTTCTTC.

This chain connects TRBV28 to TRBJ1-3; D is perhaps TRBD1 (5 bases). V shed 3 bases and J shed 3 bases, with 15 bases lying between them. CDR3 size: 16 residues. CDR1 MDHEN and CDR2 SYDVKM come from the germline V gene. This chain's CDR3 is CASSFTSQALGNTIYF. Written as DNA, the CDR3 is TGTGCCAGCAGTTTCACATCACAGGCCCTTGGAAACACCATATATTTT.

V gene TRBV3-1 (or the pseudogene TRBV3-2) combines with J gene TRBJ1-1, with D hard to call. CDR3 length equals 15 residues. The germline CDR1 and CDR2 sequences are LGHDT and YNNKEL (reference sequence). V gave up 4 bases and J gave up 4 bases, with 16 bases separating them. The CDR3 region is CASSRPGGVSTEAFF. CDR3 in DNA: TGTGCCAGCAGCCGTCCCGGCGGTGTTAGCACTGAAGCTTTCTTT.

The rearrangement uses TRBV7-6 and TRBJ2-2, with 7 nucleotides matching TRBD1. The CDR3 spans 15 residues. In germline, CDR1 is SGHVS, CDR2 FNYEAQ. The trim removed 5 bases at V and 2 bases at J, leaving 5 bases unmatched. CDR3 sequence reads: CASSPRTGNTGELFF. The DNA for the CDR3 is TGTGCCAGCAGCCCAAGGACAGGAAACACCGGGGAGCTGTTTTTT.

In DNA form, the CDR3 reads TGTGCCAGCTCACCTACCCGAGAAGGTAGCCGCTATGGCTACACCTTC. Translating it yields CASSPTREGSRYGYTF. The chain links TRBV18 to TRBJ1-2, with D uncertain. This CDR3 comprises 16 residues. V dropped 3 bases and J dropped 4 bases, with 18 bases sitting between them. The germline CDR1 and CDR2 sequences are KGHSH and LQKENI.

The J gene is TRBJ1-6, the V gene TRBV28, with 10 bases lining up with TRBD1. The CDR3 has 16 residues. Germline loops: CDR1 MDHEN, CDR2 SYDVKM. Trimming took 5 bases from V and 7 from J; bases not matched to a gene: 8. The CDR3 coding sequence is TGTGCCAGCAGTACCAGGACAGGGGGTGGAAATTCACCCCTCCACTTT. It encodes CASSTRTGGGNSPLHF.

J is TRBJ1-5 and V is TRBV9; TRBD1 aligns across 7 bases. The junction had 6 bases not matched to a gene; V was cut back by 0 bases and J by 6 bases. This CDR3 region has 15 residues. Looked up from germline, CDR1 is SGDLS and CDR2 is YYNGEE. The CDR3 loop reads CASSVAAGGGQPQHF. DNA of the CDR3: TGTGCCAGCAGCGTAGCGGCAGGGGGTGGTCAGCCCCAGCATTTT.